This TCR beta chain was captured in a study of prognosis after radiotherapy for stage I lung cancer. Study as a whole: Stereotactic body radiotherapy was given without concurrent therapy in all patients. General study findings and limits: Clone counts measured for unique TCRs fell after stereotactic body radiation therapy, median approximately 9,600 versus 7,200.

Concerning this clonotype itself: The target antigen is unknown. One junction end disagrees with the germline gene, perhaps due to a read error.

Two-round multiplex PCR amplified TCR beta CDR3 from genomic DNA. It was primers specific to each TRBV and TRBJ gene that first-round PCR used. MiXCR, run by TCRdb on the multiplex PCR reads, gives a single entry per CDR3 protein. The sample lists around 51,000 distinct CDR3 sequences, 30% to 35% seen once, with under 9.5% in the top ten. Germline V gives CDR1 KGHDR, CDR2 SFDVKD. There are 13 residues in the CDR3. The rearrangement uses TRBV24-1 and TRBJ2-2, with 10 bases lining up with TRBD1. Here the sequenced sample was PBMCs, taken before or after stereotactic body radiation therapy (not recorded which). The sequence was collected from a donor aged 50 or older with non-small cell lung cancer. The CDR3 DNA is TGTGCCACCTCACTAGGCGGGACAGGGGAGATGTTTTTT. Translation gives CATSLGGTGEMFF.